A selection of T cell receptor beta chains follows, all from one sample in a study of shared clonotypes between healthy human individuals. Only in-frame clones appear in the TCRdb table, and some are missing; sequencing was by immunoSEQ multiplex PCR. The repertoire holds approximately 2.1 million clones, with 90% to 95% as singletons. What was sequenced was naive CD4+ T cells from PBMCs. These receptors originate from a man aged 18 to 29 in good health. Some clones in this sample may be carry-over from other donors' samples. Both conserved end residues are part of each CDR3. A D gene is named only where the DNA matches it firmly. Size tells how often a clone was seen (once, few, many) or the class of an expanded clone, and some rows leave it out.

v_call: TRBV9; j_call: TRBJ1-1; d_call: -; clone_size: -; cdr3_aa: CASSASSLGTEAFF; cdr3_nt: TGTGCCAGCAGCGCCTCCTCTCTTGGCACTGAAGCTTTCTTT
v_call: TRBV5-5; j_call: TRBJ2-7; d_call: -; clone_size: -; cdr3_aa: CASSLGASGASYEQYF; cdr3_nt: TGTGCCAGCAGCTTGGGTGCCTCTGGGGCGAGCTACGAGCAGTACTTC
v_call: TRBV5-6; j_call: TRBJ1-3; d_call: TRBD1; clone_size: -; cdr3_aa: CASSRDSILSGNTIYF; cdr3_nt: TGTGCCAGCAGCCGGGACAGCATACTCTCTGGAAACACCATATATTTT
v_call: TRBV28; j_call: TRBJ2-1; d_call: -; clone_size: -; cdr3_aa: CASRPGHQTYNEQFF; cdr3_nt: TGTGCCAGCAGGCCGGGACACCAAACGTACAATGAGCAGTTCTTC
v_call: TRBV6-1; j_call: TRBJ2-7; d_call: TRBD1; clone_size: once; cdr3_aa: CASRRDRALEQYF; cdr3_nt: TGTGCCAGCAGGCGGGACAGGGCGCTCGAGCAGTACTTC
v_call: TRBV19; j_call: TRBJ2-1; d_call: -; clone_size: -; cdr3_aa: CASGDRTYNEQFF; cdr3_nt: TGTGCCAGTGGGGACCGCACCTACAATGAGCAGTTCTTC
v_call: TRBV15; j_call: TRBJ1-2; d_call: -; clone_size: few; cdr3_aa: CATSRESWGYTF; cdr3_nt: TGTGCCACCAGCAGAGAATCGTGGGGCTACACCTTC
v_call: TRBV30; j_call: TRBJ2-3; d_call: -; clone_size: -; cdr3_aa: CAWSVTTDTQYF; cdr3_nt: TGTGCCTGGAGTGTAACTACAGATACGCAGTATTTT
v_call: TRBV10-3; j_call: TRBJ2-7; d_call: -; clone_size: -; cdr3_aa: CAISPAASYEQYF; cdr3_nt: TGTGCCATCAGTCCAGCGGCCTCCTACGAGCAGTACTTC
v_call: TRBV27; j_call: TRBJ1-2; d_call: -; clone_size: -; cdr3_aa: CASSANRLGVLLYGYTF; cdr3_nt: TGTGCCAGCAGCGCAAATCGCCTAGGGGTCCTGCTCTATGGCTACACCTTC
v_call: TRBV14; j_call: TRBJ2-1; d_call: -; clone_size: -; cdr3_aa: CASSARTVQFF; cdr3_nt: TGTGCCAGCAGCGCACGGACAGTTCAGTTCTTC
v_call: TRBV10-3; j_call: TRBJ2-3; d_call: -; clone_size: once; cdr3_aa: CAITGRQEASTDTQYF; cdr3_nt: TGTGCCATCACGGGTCGACAGGAAGCTAGCACAGATACGCAGTATTTT
v_call: TRBV2; j_call: TRBJ1-5; d_call: -; clone_size: -; cdr3_aa: CASSLTRHQPQHF; cdr3_nt: TGTGCCAGCAGTCTCACGAGGCACCAGCCCCAGCATTTT
v_call: TRBV19; j_call: TRBJ2-3; d_call: -; clone_size: -; cdr3_aa: CASTNRAASTDTQYF; cdr3_nt: TGTGCCAGTACCAACAGGGCGGCCAGCACAGATACGCAGTATTTT
v_call: TRBV6-5; j_call: TRBJ2-2; d_call: -; clone_size: -; cdr3_aa: CASSYSGFTPGELFF; cdr3_nt: TGTGCCAGCAGTTACTCGGGTTTTACCCCCGGGGAGCTGTTTTTT
v_call: TRBV4-1; j_call: TRBJ2-6; d_call: -; clone_size: -; cdr3_aa: CASSQVPGRGGANVLTF; cdr3_nt: TGCGCCAGCAGCCAAGTCCCAGGTAGGGGTGGGGCCAACGTCCTGACTTTC